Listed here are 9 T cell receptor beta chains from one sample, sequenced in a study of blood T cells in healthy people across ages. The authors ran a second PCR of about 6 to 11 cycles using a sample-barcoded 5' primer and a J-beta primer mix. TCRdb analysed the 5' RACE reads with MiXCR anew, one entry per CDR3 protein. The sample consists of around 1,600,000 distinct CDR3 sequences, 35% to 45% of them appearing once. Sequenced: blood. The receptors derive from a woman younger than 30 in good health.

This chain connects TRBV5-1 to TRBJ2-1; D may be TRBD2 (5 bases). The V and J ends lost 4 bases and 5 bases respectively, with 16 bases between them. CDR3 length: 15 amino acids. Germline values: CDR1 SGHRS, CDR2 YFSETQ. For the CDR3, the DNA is TGCGCCAGCAGCGTGTCAGTCGGAGGCAACAATGAGCAGTTCTTC. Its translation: CASSVSVGGNNEQFF.

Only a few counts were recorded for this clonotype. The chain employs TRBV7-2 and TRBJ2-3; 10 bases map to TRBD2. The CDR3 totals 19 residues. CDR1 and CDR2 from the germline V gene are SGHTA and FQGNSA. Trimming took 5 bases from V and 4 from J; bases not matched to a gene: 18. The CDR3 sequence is CASSLSGGAGSKDADTQYF. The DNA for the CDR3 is TGTGCCAGCAGCCTGAGCGGGGGGGCCGGTTCAAAGGACGCAGATACGCAGTATTTT.

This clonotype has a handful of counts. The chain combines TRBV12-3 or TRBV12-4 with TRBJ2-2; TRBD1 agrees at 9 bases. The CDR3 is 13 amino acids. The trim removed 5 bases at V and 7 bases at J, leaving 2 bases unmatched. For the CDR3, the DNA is TGTGCCAGCAGTCACAGGGGGCGCGGGGAGCTGTTTTTT. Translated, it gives CASSHRGRGELFF.

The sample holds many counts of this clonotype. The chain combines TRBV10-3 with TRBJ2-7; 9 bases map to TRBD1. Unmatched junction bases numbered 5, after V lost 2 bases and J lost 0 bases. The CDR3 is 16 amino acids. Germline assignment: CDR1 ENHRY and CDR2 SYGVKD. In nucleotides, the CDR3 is TGTGCCATCAGTGAGCCCGGACAGGGGAGCTCCTACGAGCAGTACTTC. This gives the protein CAISEPGQGSSYEQYF.

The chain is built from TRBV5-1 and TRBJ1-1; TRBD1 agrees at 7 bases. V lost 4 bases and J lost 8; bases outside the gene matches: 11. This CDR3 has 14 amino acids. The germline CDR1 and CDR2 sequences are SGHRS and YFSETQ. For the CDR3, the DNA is TGCGCCAGCAGCCTCGAATCGACAGGGCTGGAAGCTTTCTTT. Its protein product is CASSLESTGLEAFF.

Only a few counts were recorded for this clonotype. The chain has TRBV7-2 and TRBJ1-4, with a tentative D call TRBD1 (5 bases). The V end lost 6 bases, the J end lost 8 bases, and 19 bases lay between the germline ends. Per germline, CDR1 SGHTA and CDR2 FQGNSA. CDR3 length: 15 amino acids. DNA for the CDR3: TGTGCCAGCAGTTTTGGGAACCGGGGGAGGGAAAAACTGTTTTTT. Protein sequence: CASSFGNRGREKLFF.

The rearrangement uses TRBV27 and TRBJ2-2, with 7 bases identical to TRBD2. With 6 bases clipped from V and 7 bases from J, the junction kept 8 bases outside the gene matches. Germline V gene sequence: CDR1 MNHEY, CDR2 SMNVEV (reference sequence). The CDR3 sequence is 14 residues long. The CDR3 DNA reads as TGTGCCAGCAGCCTTACAAGCGGGGTCGGGGAGCTGTTTTTT. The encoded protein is CASSLTSGVGELFF.

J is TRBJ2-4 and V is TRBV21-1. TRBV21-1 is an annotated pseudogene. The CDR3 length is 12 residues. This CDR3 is CASSKRTDVQYF. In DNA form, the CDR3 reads TGTGCCAGCAGCAAGAGGACGGACGTTCAGTACTTC.

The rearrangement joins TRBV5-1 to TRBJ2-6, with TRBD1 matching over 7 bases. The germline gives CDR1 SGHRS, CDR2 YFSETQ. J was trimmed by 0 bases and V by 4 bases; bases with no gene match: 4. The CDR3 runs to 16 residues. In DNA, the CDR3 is TGCGCCAGCAGCCGGGACAGCGTCTCTGGGGCCAACGTCCTGACTTTC. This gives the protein CASSRDSVSGANVLTF.